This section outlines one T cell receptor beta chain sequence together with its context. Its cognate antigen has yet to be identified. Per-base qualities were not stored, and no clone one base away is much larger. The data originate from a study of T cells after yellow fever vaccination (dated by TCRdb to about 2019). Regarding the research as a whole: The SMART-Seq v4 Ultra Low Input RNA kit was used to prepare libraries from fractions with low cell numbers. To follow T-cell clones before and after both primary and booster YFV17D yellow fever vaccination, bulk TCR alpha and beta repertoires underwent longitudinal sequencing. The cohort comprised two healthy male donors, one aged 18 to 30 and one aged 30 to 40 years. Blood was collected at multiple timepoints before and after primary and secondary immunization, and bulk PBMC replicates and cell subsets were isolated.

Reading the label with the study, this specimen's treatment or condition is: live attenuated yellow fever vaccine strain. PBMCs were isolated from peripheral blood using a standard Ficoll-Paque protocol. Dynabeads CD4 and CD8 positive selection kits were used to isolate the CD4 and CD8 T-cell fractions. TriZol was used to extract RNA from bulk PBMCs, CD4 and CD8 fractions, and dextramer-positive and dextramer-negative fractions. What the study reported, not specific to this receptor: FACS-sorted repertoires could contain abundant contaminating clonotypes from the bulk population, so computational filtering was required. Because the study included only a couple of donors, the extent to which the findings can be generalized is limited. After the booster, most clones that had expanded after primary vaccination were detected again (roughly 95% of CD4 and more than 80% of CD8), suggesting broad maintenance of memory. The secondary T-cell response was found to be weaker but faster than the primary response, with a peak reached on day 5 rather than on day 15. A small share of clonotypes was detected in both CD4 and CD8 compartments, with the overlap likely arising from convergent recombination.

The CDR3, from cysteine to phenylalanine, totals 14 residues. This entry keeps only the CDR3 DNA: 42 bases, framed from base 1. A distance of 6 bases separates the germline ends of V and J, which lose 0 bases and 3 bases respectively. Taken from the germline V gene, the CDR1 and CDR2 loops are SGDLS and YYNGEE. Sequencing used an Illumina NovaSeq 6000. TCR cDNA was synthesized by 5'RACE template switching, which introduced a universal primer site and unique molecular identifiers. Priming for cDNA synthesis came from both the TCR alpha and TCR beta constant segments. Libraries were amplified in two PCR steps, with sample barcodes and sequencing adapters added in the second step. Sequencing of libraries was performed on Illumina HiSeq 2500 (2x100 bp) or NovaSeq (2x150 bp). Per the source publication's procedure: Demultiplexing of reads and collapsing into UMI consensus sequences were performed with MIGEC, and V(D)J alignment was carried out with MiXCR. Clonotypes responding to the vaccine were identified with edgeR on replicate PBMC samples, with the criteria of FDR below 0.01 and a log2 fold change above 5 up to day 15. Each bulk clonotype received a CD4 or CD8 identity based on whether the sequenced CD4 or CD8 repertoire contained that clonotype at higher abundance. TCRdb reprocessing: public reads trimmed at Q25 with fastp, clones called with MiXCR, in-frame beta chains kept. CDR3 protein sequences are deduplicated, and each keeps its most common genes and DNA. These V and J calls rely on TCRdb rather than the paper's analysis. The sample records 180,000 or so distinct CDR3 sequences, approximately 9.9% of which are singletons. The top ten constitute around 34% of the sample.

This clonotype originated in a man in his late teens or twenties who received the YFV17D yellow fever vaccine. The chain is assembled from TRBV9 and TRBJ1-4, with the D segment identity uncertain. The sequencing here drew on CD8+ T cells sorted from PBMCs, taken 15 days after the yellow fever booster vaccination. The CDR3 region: CASSVASSNEKLFF. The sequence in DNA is TGTGCCAGCAGCGTAGCCAGTTCTAATGAAAAACTGTTTTTT.